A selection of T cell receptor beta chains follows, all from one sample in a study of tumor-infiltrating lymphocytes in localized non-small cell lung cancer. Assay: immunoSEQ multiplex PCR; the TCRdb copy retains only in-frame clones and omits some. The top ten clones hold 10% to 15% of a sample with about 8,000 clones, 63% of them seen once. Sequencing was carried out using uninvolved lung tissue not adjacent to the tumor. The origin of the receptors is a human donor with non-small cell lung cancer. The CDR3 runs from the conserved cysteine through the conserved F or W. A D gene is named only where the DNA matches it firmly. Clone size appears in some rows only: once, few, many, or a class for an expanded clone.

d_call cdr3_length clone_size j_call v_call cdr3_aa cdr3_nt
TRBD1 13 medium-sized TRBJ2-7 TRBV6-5 CASSSGTDYEQYF TGTGCCAGCAGTTCCGGGACAGACTACGAGCAGTACTTC
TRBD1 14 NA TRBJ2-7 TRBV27 CASSSPGQGYEQYF TGTGCCAGCAGTTCCCCGGGACAGGGGTACGAGCAGTACTTC
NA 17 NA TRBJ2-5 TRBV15 CATSSHGGGDVAETQYF TGTGCCACCAGCTCGCACGGAGGCGGGGATGTTGCAGAGACCCAGTACTTC
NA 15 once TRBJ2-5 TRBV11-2 CASSLSGTREETQYF TGTGCCAGCAGCCTCTCGGGGACGAGGGAAGAGACCCAGTACTTC
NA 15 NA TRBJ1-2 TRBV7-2 CASSLAGVANYGYTF TGTGCCAGCAGCTTAGCAGGGGTGGCTAACTATGGCTACACCTTC
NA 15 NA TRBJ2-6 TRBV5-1 CASSSEAAGANVLTF TGCGCCAGCAGCTCTGAAGCCGCCGGGGCCAACGTCCTGACTTTC
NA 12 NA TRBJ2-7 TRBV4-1 CASSHGDNEQYF TGCGCCAGCAGCCATGGAGATAACGAGCAGTACTTC
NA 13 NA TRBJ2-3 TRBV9 CASSVGVDPQKYF TGTGCCAGCAGCGTAGGAGTGGATCCCCAGAAGTATTTT
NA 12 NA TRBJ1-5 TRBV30 CAWSSGYQPQHF TGTGCCTGGAGTAGTGGGTATCAGCCCCAGCATTTT
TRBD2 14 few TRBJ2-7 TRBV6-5 CASSYRLAPYEQYF TGTGCCAGCAGTTACCGACTAGCCCCCTACGAGCAGTACTTC
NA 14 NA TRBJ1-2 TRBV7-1 CASSAAGATYGYTF TGTGCCAGCAGCGCCGCCGGGGCCACCTATGGCTACACCTTC
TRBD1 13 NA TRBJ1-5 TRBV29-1 CSVQTGGDQPQHF TGCAGCGTCCAGACAGGGGGCGATCAGCCCCAGCATTTT
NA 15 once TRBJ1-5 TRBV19 CASSRERTSNQPQHF TGTGCCAGTAGCCGGGAGCGGACTAGCAATCAGCCCCAGCATTTT
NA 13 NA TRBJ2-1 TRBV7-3 CASSLNGNNEQFF TGTGCCAGCAGCTTAAACGGAAACAATGAGCAGTTCTTC
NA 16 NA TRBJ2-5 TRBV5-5 CASSRGAGGRFETQYF TGTGCCAGCAGCCGGGGGGCCGGGGGGAGGTTTGAGACCCAGTACTTC
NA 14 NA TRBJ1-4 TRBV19 CASSIGISNEKLFF TGTGCCAGTAGTATCGGCATCTCTAATGAAAAACTGTTTTTT
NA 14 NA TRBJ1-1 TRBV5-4 CASSLTRTNTEAFF TGTGCCAGCAGCTTGACCAGAACGAACACTGAAGCTTTCTTT
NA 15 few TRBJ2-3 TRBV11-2 CASSLGPAVSDTQYF TGTGCCAGCAGCTTAGGTCCAGCGGTGTCAGATACGCAGTATTTT
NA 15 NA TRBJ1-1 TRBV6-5 CASTDTGLGNTEAFF TGTGCCAGCACCGACACAGGGTTGGGGAACACTGAAGCTTTCTTT
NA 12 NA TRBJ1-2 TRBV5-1 CASREENYGYTF TGCGCCAGCAGAGAGGAGAACTATGGCTACACCTTC
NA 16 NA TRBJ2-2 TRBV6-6 CASSYKGHNSAGELFF TGTGCCAGCAGTTACAAGGGACACAATTCCGCCGGGGAGCTGTTTTTT
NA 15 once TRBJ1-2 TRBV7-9 CASSQVEGYNYGYTF TGTGCCAGCAGCCAGGTGGAGGGTTATAACTATGGCTACACCTTC
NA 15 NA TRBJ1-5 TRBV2 CASSEDGMSNQPQHF TGTGCCAGCAGTGAAGATGGTATGAGCAATCAGCCCCAGCATTTT
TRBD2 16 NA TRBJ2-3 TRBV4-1 CASSPQLAGGAATQYF TGCGCCAGCAGCCCACAACTAGCGGGGGGGGCAGCTACGCAGTATTTT
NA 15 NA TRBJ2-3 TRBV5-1 CASSSPGLSTDTQYF TGCGCCAGCAGCTCCCCGGGACTCTCCACAGATACGCAGTATTTT
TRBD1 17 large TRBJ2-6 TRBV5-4 CASSKGQGAPGANVLTF TGTGCCAGCAGCAAGGGACAGGGGGCTCCTGGGGCCAACGTCCTGACTTTC
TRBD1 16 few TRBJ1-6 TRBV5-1 CASSLRGRGVDSPLHF TGCGCCAGCAGCTTGAGGGGCAGGGGGGTGGATTCACCCCTCCACTTT
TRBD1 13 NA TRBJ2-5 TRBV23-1 CASSQSGGETQYF TGCGCCAGCAGTCAATCAGGGGGCGAGACCCAGTACTTC
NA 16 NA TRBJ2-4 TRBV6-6 CASSYSEPRAKNIQYF TGTGCCAGCAGTTACTCGGAGCCCAGAGCCAAAAACATTCAGTACTTC
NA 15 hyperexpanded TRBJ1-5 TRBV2 CASSPKGTGNQPQHF TGTGCCAGCAGTCCAAAAGGGACGGGTAATCAGCCCCAGCATTTT
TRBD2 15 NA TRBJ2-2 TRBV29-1 CSVGASGGATGELFF TGCAGCGTTGGGGCCAGCGGGGGGGCCACCGGGGAGCTGTTTTTT
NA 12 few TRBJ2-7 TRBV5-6 CASITRVGEQYF TGTGCCAGCATAACCAGGGTAGGAGAGCAGTACTTC
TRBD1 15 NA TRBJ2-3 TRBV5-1 CASSLRTGHTDTQYF TGCGCCAGCAGCTTGCGGACAGGGCACACAGATACGCAGTATTTT
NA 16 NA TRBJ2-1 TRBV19 CASTESWDFSYNEQFF TGTGCCAGTACGGAAAGTTGGGACTTCTCCTACAATGAGCAGTTCTTC
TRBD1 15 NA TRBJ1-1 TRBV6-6 CASSYWGQTNTEAFF TGTGCCAGCAGTTACTGGGGACAGACGAACACTGAAGCTTTCTTT
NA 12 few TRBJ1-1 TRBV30 CALDGKNTEAFF TGTGCCTTGGACGGAAAGAACACTGAAGCTTTCTTT
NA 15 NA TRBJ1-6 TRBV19 CASSIQSSYNSPLHF TGTGCCAGTAGTATCCAGAGCTCCTATAATTCACCCCTCCACTTT
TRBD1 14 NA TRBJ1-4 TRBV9 CASSVGQGEGKLFF TGTGCCAGCAGCGTAGGACAGGGGGAGGGAAAACTGTTTTTT
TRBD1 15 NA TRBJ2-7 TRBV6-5 CASSSEGTGTYEQYF TGTGCCAGCAGTTCCGAAGGGACAGGGACCTACGAGCAGTACTTC
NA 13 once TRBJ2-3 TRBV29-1 CSADSRGGDTQYF TGCAGCGCCGACTCCAGGGGGGGAGATACGCAGTATTTT
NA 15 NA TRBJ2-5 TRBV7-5 CASSPVSAKGETQYF TGTGCCAGCAGCCCGGTCAGTGCCAAGGGGGAGACCCAGTACTTC